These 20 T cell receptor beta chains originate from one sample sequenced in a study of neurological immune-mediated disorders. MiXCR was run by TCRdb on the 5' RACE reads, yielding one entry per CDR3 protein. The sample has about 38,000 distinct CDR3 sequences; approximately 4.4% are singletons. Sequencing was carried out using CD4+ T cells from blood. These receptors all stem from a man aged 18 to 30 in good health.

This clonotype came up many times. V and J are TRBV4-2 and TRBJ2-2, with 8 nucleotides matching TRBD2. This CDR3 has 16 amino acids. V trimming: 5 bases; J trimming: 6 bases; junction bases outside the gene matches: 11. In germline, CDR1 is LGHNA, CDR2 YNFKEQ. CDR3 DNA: TGTGCCAGCAGCTTCTACGGGGGGGCCGACGCCGGGGAGCTGTTTTTT. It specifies CASSFYGGADAGELFF.

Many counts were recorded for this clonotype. CDR3 protein: CASSLSGQSSNTGELFF. DNA of the CDR3: TGTGCCAGCAGCTTATCGGGACAATCGTCGAACACCGGGGAGCTGTTTTTT. V gene TRBV7-6 combines with J gene TRBJ2-2, with D possibly being TRBD1 (6 bases). Trimming removed 2 bases from V and 0 bases from J, with 13 bases in between. This CDR3 spans 17 amino acids. CDR1 SGHVS and CDR2 FNYEAQ come from the germline V gene.

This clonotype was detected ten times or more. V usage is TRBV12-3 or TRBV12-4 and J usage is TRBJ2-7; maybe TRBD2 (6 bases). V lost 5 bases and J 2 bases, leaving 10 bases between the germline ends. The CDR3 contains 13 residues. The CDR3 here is CASSPGTPYEQYF. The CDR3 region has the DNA TGTGCCAGCAGTCCCGGGACTCCCTACGAGCAGTACTTC.

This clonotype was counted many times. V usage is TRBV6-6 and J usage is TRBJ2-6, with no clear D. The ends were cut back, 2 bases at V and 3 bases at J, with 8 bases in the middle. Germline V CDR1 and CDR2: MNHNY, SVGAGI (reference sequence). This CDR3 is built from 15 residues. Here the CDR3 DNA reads TGTGCCAGCAGTTACCTCTCAATTGGGGCCAACGTCCTGACTTTC. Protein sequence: CASSYLSIGANVLTF.

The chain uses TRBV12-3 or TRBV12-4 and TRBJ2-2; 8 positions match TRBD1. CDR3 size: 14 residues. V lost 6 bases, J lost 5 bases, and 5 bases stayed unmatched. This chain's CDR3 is CASSPDRVTGELFF. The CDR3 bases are TGTGCCAGCAGCCCGGACAGGGTAACCGGGGAGCTGTTTTTT.

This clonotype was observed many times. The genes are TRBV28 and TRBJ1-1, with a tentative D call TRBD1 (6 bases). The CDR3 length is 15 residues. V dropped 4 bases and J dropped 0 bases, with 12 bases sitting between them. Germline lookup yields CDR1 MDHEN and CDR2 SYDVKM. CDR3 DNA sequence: TGTGCCAGCAGTTCCCCCGGACAGTTGAACACTGAAGCTTTCTTT. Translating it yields CASSSPGQLNTEAFF.

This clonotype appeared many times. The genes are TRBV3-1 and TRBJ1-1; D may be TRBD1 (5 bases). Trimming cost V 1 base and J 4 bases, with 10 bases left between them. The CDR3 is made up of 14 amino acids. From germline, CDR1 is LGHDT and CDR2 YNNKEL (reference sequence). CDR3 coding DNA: TGTGCCAGCAGCCAAGGCCGGGGGGGCACTGAAGCTTTCTTT. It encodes CASSQGRGGTEAFF.

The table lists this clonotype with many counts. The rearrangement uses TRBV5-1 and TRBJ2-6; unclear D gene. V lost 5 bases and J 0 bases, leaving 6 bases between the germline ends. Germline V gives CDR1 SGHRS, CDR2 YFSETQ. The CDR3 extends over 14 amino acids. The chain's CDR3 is CASRISSGANVLTF. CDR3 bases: TGCGCCAGCAGGATCTCCTCTGGGGCCAACGTCCTGACTTTC. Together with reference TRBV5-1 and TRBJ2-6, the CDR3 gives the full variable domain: KAGVTQTPRYLIKTRGQQVTLSCSPISGHRSVSWYQQTPGQGLQFLFEYFSETQRNKGNFPGRFSGRQFSNSRSEMNVSTLELGDSALYLCASRISSGANVLTFGAGSRLTVL.

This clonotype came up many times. In DNA, the CDR3 is TGCAGTGCTAGCCGGGGCCACTACGAGCAGTACTTC. Translated: CSASRGHYEQYF. The chain is built from TRBV20-1 and TRBJ2-7; D possibly matches TRBD1 or TRBD2 (5 bases each). Per the germline V gene, CDR1 is DFQATT and CDR2 is SNEGSKA (reference sequence). This CDR3 region has 12 residues. V lost 3 bases to trimming and J lost 3 bases, with 9 bases between them.

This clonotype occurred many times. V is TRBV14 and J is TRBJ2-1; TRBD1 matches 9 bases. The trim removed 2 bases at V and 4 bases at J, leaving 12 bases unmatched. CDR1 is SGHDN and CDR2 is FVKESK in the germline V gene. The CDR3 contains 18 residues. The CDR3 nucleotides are TGTGCCAGCAGCCAAACCAGAGGGGGACAGGGAAGTTACAATGAGCAGTTCTTC. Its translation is CASSQTRGGQGSYNEQFF.

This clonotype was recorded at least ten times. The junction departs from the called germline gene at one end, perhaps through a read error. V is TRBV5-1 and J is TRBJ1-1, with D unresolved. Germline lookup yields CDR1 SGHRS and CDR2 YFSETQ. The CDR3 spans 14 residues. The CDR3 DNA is TGCGCCAGCAGCTTGGTGGGCACGAACTCTGAAGCTTTCTTT. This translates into CASSLVGTNSEAFF.

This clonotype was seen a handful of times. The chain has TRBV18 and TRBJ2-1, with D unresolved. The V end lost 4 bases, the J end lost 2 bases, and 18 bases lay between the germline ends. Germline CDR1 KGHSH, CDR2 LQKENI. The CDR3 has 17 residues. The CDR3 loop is CASSQSLGPRTYNEQFF. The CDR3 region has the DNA TGTGCCAGCTCACAATCTTTAGGTCCCCGGACCTACAATGAGCAGTTCTTC.

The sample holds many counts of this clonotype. The CDR3 region is CSVGGTARDRSGNTIYF. The CDR3 nucleotides read TGCAGCGTTGGTGGGACAGCCCGAGACCGCTCTGGAAACACCATATATTTT. V and J are TRBV29-1 and TRBJ1-3; 7 bases match TRBD1. Germline V gene sequence: CDR1 SQVTM, CDR2 ANQGSEA. V shed 4 bases, J shed 0 bases, and the junction held 12 bases outside the gene matches. CDR3 length: 17 residues.

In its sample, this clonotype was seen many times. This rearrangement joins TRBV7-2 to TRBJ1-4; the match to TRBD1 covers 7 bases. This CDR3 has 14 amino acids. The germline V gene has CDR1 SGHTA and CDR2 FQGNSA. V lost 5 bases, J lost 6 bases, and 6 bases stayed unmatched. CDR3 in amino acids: CASSRRGLDEKLFF. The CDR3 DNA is TGTGCCAGCAGCCGCAGGGGGTTGGATGAAAAACTGTTTTTT.

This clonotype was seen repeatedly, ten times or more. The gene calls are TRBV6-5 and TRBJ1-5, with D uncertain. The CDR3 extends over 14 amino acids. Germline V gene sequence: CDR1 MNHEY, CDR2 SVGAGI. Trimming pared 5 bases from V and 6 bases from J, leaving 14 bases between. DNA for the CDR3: TGTGCCAGCAGTCCCATAGGTCGTACTCAGCCCCAGCATTTT. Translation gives CASSPIGRTQPQHF.

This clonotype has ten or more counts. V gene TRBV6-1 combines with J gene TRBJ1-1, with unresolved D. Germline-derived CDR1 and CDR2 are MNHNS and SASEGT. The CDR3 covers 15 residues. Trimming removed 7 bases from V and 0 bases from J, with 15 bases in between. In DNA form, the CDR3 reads TGTGCCAGCATAAAGGGCAGTTCGATGAACACTGAAGCTTTCTTT. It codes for CASIKGSSMNTEAFF.

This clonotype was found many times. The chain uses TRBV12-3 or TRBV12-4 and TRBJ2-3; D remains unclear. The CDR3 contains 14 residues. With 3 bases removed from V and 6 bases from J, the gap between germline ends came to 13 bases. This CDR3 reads CASSLGMEQDTQYF. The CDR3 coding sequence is TGTGCCAGCAGTTTGGGGATGGAGCAGGATACGCAGTATTTT.

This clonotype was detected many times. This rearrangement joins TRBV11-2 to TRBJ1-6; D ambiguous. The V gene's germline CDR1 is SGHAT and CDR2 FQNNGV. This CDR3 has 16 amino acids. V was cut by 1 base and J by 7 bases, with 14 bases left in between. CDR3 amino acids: CASSLGVRRENSPLHF. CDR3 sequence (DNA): TGTGCCAGCAGCTTAGGGGTTAGGAGAGAAAATTCACCCCTCCACTTT.

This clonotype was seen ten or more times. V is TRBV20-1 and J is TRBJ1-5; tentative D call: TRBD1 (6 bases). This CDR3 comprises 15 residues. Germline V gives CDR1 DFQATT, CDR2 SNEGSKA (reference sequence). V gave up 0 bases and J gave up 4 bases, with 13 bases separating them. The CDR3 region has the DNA TGCAGTGCTAGAGACGCTGGCAGGGGAAATCAGCCCCAGCATTTT. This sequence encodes CSARDAGRGNQPQHF.

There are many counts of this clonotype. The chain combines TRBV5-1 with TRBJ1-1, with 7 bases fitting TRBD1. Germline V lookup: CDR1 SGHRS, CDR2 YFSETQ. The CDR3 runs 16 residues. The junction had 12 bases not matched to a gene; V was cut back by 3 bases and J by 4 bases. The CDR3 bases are TGCGCCAGCAGCTGGGAACAGGGGTTAGGTGCCACTGAAGCTTTCTTT. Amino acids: CASSWEQGLGATEAFF. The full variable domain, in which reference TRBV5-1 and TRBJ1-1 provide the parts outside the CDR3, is KAGVTQTPRYLIKTRGQQVTLSCSPISGHRSVSWYQQTPGQGLQFLFEYFSETQRNKGNFPGRFSGRQFSNSRSEMNVSTLELGDSALYLCASSWEQGLGATEAFFGQGTRLTVV.